Each of the 31 T cell receptor beta chains below was sequenced from the same sample in a study of CD8+CD57+ T cells in acquired aplastic anemia. TCR beta VDJ and CDR3 profiles were obtained from a genomic DNA template. One entry per CDR3 protein results from TCRdb running MiXCR on the reads. The table has 55,000 to 80,000 distinct CDR3 sequences, under 65% seen once. The sequenced material came from sorted CD4+, CD8+, or CD8+CD57+ T cells (not recorded which) from PBMCs. These receptors originate from a human donor in good health, serving as a control.

The rearrangement joins TRBV20-1 to TRBJ1-2, with D tentatively TRBD1 (5 bases). The CDR3 runs to 14 residues. V lost 0 bases and J lost 2, with 10 bases in between. Germline V lookup: CDR1 DFQATT, CDR2 SNEGSKA (reference sequence). The CDR3 reads CSARESGTNYGYTF. For the CDR3, the DNA is TGCAGTGCTAGAGAGTCCGGGACCAACTATGGCTACACCTTC.

This clonotype was seen repeatedly, ten times or more. V is TRBV20-1 and J is TRBJ2-1, with TRBD2 matching 9 bases. This CDR3 contains 16 residues. From germline, CDR1 is DFQATT and CDR2 SNEGSKA (reference sequence). Trimming at V came to 1 base and at J to 4 bases, leaving 8 bases not matched to a gene. As DNA, the CDR3 is TGCAGTGCTAGAGTTTCCCGTCTAGCGGGGTACAATGAGCAGTTCTTC. The encoded protein is CSARVSRLAGYNEQFF.

This clonotype was seen many times. The gene calls are TRBV7-9 and TRBJ1-5; TRBD1 might be the D (5 bases). The CDR3 runs to 17 residues. V was shortened by 1 base and J by 1 base, with 14 bases between the two germline ends. Germline CDR1 SEHNR, CDR2 FQNEAQ (reference sequence). CDR3 in DNA: TGTGCCAGCAGCTTAGGGTGGGCAGGGTTGAGCAATCAGCCCCAGCATTTT. Translated: CASSLGWAGLSNQPQHF.

This clonotype appeared many times. V usage is TRBV12-3 or TRBV12-4 and J usage is TRBJ1-3, with TRBD1 matching over 10 bases. This CDR3 is built from 20 residues. The V gene end was trimmed by 4 bases and the J gene end by 3 bases; junction bases not matched to a gene: 18. The DNA of the CDR3 is TGTGCCAGCAGTTCCCCTACCCACCTTGTGGACAGGGGGAATGGAAACACCATATATTTT. Protein sequence: CASSSPTHLVDRGNGNTIYF.

This clonotype has ten or more counts. The J gene is TRBJ2-7, the V gene TRBV7-9; 9 bases map to TRBD1. V lost 3 bases, J lost 4 bases, and 10 bases stayed unmatched. CDR1 and CDR2 from the germline V gene are SEHNR and FQNEAQ (reference sequence). This CDR3 is built from 16 residues. This CDR3 is CASSFVPGQGLYEQYF. DNA of the CDR3: TGTGCCAGCAGCTTCGTGCCGGGACAGGGACTGTACGAGCAGTACTTC.

The chain is built from TRBV6-1 and TRBJ1-6; D unresolved. The CDR3 is 16 residues long. Germline assignment: CDR1 MNHNS and CDR2 SASEGT. Trimming left V 5 bases short and J 9 bases short, with 20 bases between. CDR3 loop: CASSKQDRKRSSPLHF. DNA of the CDR3: TGTGCCAGCAGTAAACAAGACCGGAAACGGAGTTCACCCCTCCACTTT.

In regard to this clonotype: A much larger clone differs from this one at a single base, so this may be a read error. The chain employs TRBV6-1 and TRBJ1-1, with D hard to call. From germline, CDR1 is MNHNS and CDR2 SASEGT. The CDR3 has 14 amino acids. CDR3: CASGDGPGVLEAFF. CDR3 in DNA: TGTGCCAGCGGTGACGGCCCGGGCGTACTCGAAGCTTTCTTT.

The rearrangement uses TRBV12-3 or TRBV12-4 and TRBJ1-1; D is uncertain. The germline V and J ends were trimmed by 8 bases and 0 bases, with 13 bases remaining between them. This CDR3 has 14 amino acids. CDR3: CASAAILVNTEAFF. CDR3 coding DNA: TGTGCCAGCGCCGCGATCCTGGTGAACACTGAAGCTTTCTTT.

The chain links TRBV29-1 to TRBJ2-7; D is possibly TRBD2 (6 bases). Germline V gene data show CDR1 as SQVTM and CDR2 as ANQGSEA. The ends were cut back, 4 bases at V and 1 base at J, with 8 bases in the middle. The CDR3 totals 12 residues. The CDR3: CSVVGGSYEQYF. The CDR3 coding sequence is TGCAGCGTTGTCGGGGGATCCTACGAGCAGTACTTC.

The J gene is TRBJ2-7, the V gene TRBV25-1; D tentatively fits TRBD1 or TRBD2 (5 bases each). The CDR3 is 16 amino acids. From germline, CDR1 is MGHDK and CDR2 SYGVNS. Trimming took 5 bases from V and 2 from J, leaving 19 bases between them. In DNA form, the CDR3 reads TGTGCCAGCAGTATGAACCGGGACCAACTTACCTACGAGCAGTACTTC. It is translated as CASSMNRDQLTYEQYF.

This clonotype was observed at least ten times. The chain couples TRBV2 to TRBJ2-1, with D perhaps matching TRBD1 (5 bases). CDR3 length: 16 residues. Per germline, CDR1 SNHLY and CDR2 FYNNEI. Trimming removed 2 bases at V and 4 bases at J, with 15 bases between. CDR3 bases: TGTGCCAGCAGTGAATTTAGGGGCATTATGTACAATGAGCAGTTCTTC. Protein product: CASSEFRGIMYNEQFF. Filled out from reference TRBV2 and TRBJ2-1, the complete variable domain reads EPEVTQTPSHQVTQMGQEVILRCVPISNHLYFYWYRQILGQKVEFLVSFYNNEISEKSEIFDDQFSVERPDGSNFTLKIRSTKLEDSAMYFCASSEFRGIMYNEQFFGPGTRLTVL.

There are many counts of this clonotype. This chain connects TRBV13 to TRBJ2-7; the match to TRBD2 covers 10 bases. V was clipped by 0 bases and J by 5 bases; unmatched bases: 4. The CDR3 contains 15 residues. Germline CDR1 and CDR2: PRHDT and FYEKMQ (reference sequence). CDR3 bases: TGTGCCAGCAGCTTAGGGCTAGCGGGAGACCACGAGCAGTACTTC. Translating gives CASSLGLAGDHEQYF.

This clonotype occurred many times. The chain is built from TRBV3-1 and TRBJ2-1, with 13 bases identical to TRBD2. The CDR3 is 16 residues long. The ends lost 4 bases at V and 7 bases at J; junction bases unmatched: 7. The V gene's germline CDR1 is LGHDT and CDR2 YNNKEL (reference sequence). DNA of the CDR3: TGTGCCAGCAGCCCTCTACTAGCGGGAGGGCGGAATGAGCAGTTCTTC. This gives the protein CASSPLLAGGRNEQFF.

This clonotype was observed many times. This chain uses TRBV9 with TRBJ1-2; D perhaps matches TRBD1 (6 bases). V gave up 3 bases and J gave up 3 bases, with 27 bases separating them. The CDR3 is made up of 19 amino acids. Germline V gives CDR1 SGDLS, CDR2 YYNGEE. CDR3: CASSGMRWGRTIVYYGYTF. Written as DNA, the CDR3 is TGTGCCAGCAGCGGGATGCGATGGGGGCGGACTATCGTATACTATGGCTACACCTTC.

This sequence joins TRBV5-1 and TRBJ2-7; unclear D gene. The V and J ends lost 3 bases and 4 bases respectively, with 14 bases between them. CDR1 and CDR2 from the germline V gene are SGHRS and YFSETQ. This CDR3 contains 14 residues. CDR3 in amino acids: CASSSETFFYEQYF. The CDR3 region has the DNA TGCGCCAGCAGCTCCGAAACCTTCTTTTACGAGCAGTACTTC.

This clonotype was picked up many times. This chain connects TRBV13 to TRBJ1-5, with D hard to call. This CDR3 has 12 amino acids. V lost 5 bases, J lost 7 bases, and 9 bases lay in between. Per germline, CDR1 PRHDT and CDR2 FYEKMQ (reference sequence). For the CDR3, the DNA is TGTGCCAGCAGCGAGGGTCCCCAGCCCCAGCATTTT. It yields the protein CASSEGPQPQHF.

This clonotype was picked up one time. The chain links TRBV20-1 to TRBJ2-1; weak D call: TRBD2 (6 bases). Germline V gene sequence: CDR1 DFQATT, CDR2 SNEGSKA (reference sequence). This CDR3 spans 15 amino acids. Trimming shortened V by 0 bases and J by 1 base, and 10 bases separated the two germline ends. CDR3 residues: CSARDPGVSYNEQFF. The CDR3 DNA is TGCAGTGCTAGAGATCCGGGGGTTTCCTACAATGAGCAGTTCTTC.

By frequency in the sample, this clonotype is medium-sized. The chain couples TRBV25-1 to TRBJ1-6, with 7 bases lining up with TRBD1. The germline CDR1 and CDR2 sequences are MGHDK and SYGVNS. V dropped 4 bases and J dropped 9; count of bases not matched to a gene: 3. This CDR3 is built from 13 residues. DNA for the CDR3: TGTGCCAGCAGTGTAGACAGGGCTTCACCCCTCCACTTT. Amino acids: CASSVDRASPLHF.

This clonotype showed up just once. The chain uses TRBV2 and TRBJ1-2, with 7 bases lining up with TRBD1. The CDR3 has 14 amino acids. Trimming at V came to 5 bases and at J to 1 base, leaving 4 bases not matched to a gene. Germline values: CDR1 SNHLY, CDR2 FYNNEI. The CDR3 here is CASSQQGFNYGYTF. The DNA for the CDR3 is TGTGCCAGCAGTCAACAGGGGTTTAACTATGGCTACACCTTC. The full variable domain, in which reference TRBV2 and TRBJ1-2 provide the parts outside the CDR3, is EPEVTQTPSHQVTQMGQEVILRCVPISNHLYFYWYRQILGQKVEFLVSFYNNEISEKSEIFDDQFSVERPDGSNFTLKIRSTKLEDSAMYFCASSQQGFNYGYTFGSGTRLTVV.

The chain recombines TRBV19 with TRBJ1-2; no definite D call. The CDR3 has 13 residues. Trimming took off 5 bases at V and 3 bases at J, with 10 bases between the two ends. Germline V gene lookup returns CDR1 LNHDA and CDR2 SQIVND (reference sequence). The CDR3 sequence is CASSLREDYGYTF. The CDR3 nucleotides are TGTGCCAGTAGTTTGAGGGAGGACTATGGCTACACCTTC.

The rearrangement uses TRBV5-1 and TRBJ2-2, with unresolved D. CDR1 is SGHRS and CDR2 is YFSETQ in the germline V gene. The CDR3 sequence is 14 residues long. V was clipped by 1 base and J by 3 bases, with 7 bases between them. CDR3 residues: CASSLLLDTGELFF. The CDR3 DNA is TGCGCCAGCAGCTTGCTTCTGGACACCGGGGAGCTGTTTTTT.

In regard to this clonotype: Its ends do not fully match the called genes, so a read error is possible. V gene TRBV25-1 combines with J gene TRBJ1-5; TRBD1 is a possible D gene (5 bases). CDR3 length equals 14 residues. From germline, CDR1 is MGHDK and CDR2 SYGVNS. The CDR3 DNA reads TGTGCCAGCAGTCATCAGGGAAGCAATCAGCCTCAGCATTTT. Translating it yields CASSHQGSNQPQHF.

The chain joins TRBV11-2 to TRBJ2-5; 7 nucleotides align to TRBD2. The J call is doubtful: the DNA matches TRBJ2-7 better. The CDR3 sequence is 14 residues long. CDR1 and CDR2 from the germline V gene are SGHAT and FQNNGV. CDR3 sequence reads: CASSSLAGVYEQYF. The CDR3 DNA reads TGTGCCAGCAGCTCCTTGGCGGGGGTCTACGAGCAGTACTTC.

This clonotype occurred many times. This chain joins TRBV2 and TRBJ1-3, with D possibly matching TRBD1 (6 bases). Germline loops: CDR1 SNHLY, CDR2 FYNNEI. Trimming cost V 5 bases and J 0 bases, with 11 bases left between them. This CDR3 spans 15 amino acids. The CDR3 nucleotides read TGTGCCAGCAGTTCCGGACAGTACTCTGGAAACACCATATATTTT. It encodes CASSSGQYSGNTIYF.

The CDR3: CSVQGQAAYEAFF. The CDR3 DNA follows: TGCAGCGTGCAGGGACAGGCAGCCTACGAAGCTTTCTTT. The rearrangement uses TRBV29-1 and TRBJ1-1; 8 bases line up with TRBD1. The CDR3 contains 13 residues. Trimming at V came to 6 bases and at J to 8 bases, leaving 11 bases not matched to a gene. In germline, CDR1 is SQVTM, CDR2 ANQGSEA. Full variable domain (rest looked up from reference TRBV29-1 and TRBJ1-1): SAVISQKPSRDICQRGTSLTIQCQVDSQVTMMFWYRQQPGQSLTLIATANQGSEATYESGFVIDKFPISRPNLTFSTLTVSNMSPEDSSIYLCSVQGQAAYEAFFGQGTRLTVV.

Regarding this clonotype: A much larger clone lies one base from this, so it may be a read error. The chain employs TRBV27 and TRBJ2-1, with TRBD2 as a possible D gene (5 bases). Trimming took off 5 bases at V and 14 bases at J, with 16 bases between the two ends. Germline-derived CDR1 and CDR2 are MNHEY and SMNVEV (reference sequence). The CDR3 contains 12 residues. In nucleotides, the CDR3 is TGTGCCAGCAGTACGCCCGGACCGGGAAAGTTCTTC. Protein product: CASSTPGPGKFF.

This clonotype has a count of ten or more. This rearrangement joins TRBV15 to TRBJ1-3; D uncertain. V lost 2 bases, J lost 4 bases, and 24 bases lay in between. Germline loops: CDR1 LNHNV, CDR2 YYDKDF (reference sequence). The CDR3 has 19 amino acids. The CDR3 is CATSRNSRAFGLFGNTIYF. Written as DNA, the CDR3 is TGTGCCACCAGCAGAAATTCCCGGGCCTTTGGACTCTTCGGAAACACCATATATTTT.

This chain uses TRBV7-6 with TRBJ1-5; D gene ambiguous. CDR1 is SGHVS and CDR2 is FNYEAQ in the germline V gene. This CDR3 is 11 amino acids long. Trimming took off 1 base at V and 11 bases at J, with 6 bases between the two ends. CDR3 amino acids: CASSLGETQHF. The CDR3 DNA reads as TGTGCCAGCAGCTTAGGGGAGACCCAGCATTTT.

The table lists this clonotype with many counts. In DNA, the CDR3 is TGTGCCAGCAGCCAAGCCGGGACGGGTGAAGCTTTCTTT. This encodes CASSQAGTGEAFF. This chain links TRBV3-1 with TRBJ1-1, with D possibly being TRBD1 (5 bases). The germline V gene has CDR1 LGHDT and CDR2 YNNKEL (reference sequence). The length of the CDR3 is 13 residues. The V and J ends lost 1 base and 7 bases respectively, with 10 bases between them.

This clonotype is termed medium-sized (0.01 to 0.1%). This rearrangement joins TRBV7-2 to TRBJ2-7, with a tentative D call TRBD2 (7 bases). The V end was cut by 0 bases, the J end by 1 base, with 10 bases between. The CDR3 spans 15 residues. The germline V gene encodes CDR1 SGHTA and CDR2 FQGNSA. CDR3 nucleotides: TGTGCCAGCAGCTTAGCGGGGGGGCCTTCCTACGAGCAGTACTTC. Protein sequence: CASSLAGGPSYEQYF. Looking up the rest from reference TRBV7-2 and TRBJ2-7 gives the full variable domain: GAGVSQSPSNKVTEKGKDVELRCDPISGHTALYWYRQSLGQGLEFLIYFQGNSAPDKSGLPSDRFSAERTGGSVSTLTIQRTQQEDSAVYLCASSLAGGPSYEQYFGPGTRLTVT.

This clonotype has only one observation. This chain links TRBV12-3 or TRBV12-4 with TRBJ1-2; no definite D call. This CDR3 has 13 residues. V was pared by 7 bases and J by 3 bases, with 12 bases between. The DNA of the CDR3 is TGTGCCAGCAATCTCGGCCTAGACTATGGCTACACCTTC. The encoded protein is CASNLGLDYGYTF.